Below, 23 T cell receptor beta chains from the same sample are listed, as sequenced in a study of blood T cell repertoires in COVID-19. Sequencing was performed with immunoSEQ multiplex PCR; in TCRdb, only in-frame clones are kept and a portion is missing. Of under 75,000 clones detected, about four fifths appear once; the ten largest clones hold 25% to 35%. Sequenced: peripheral blood. The receptors were sampled from a woman aged 80 or over with active or convalescent COVID-19.

The chain has TRBV3-1 (or the pseudogene TRBV3-2) and TRBJ2-7; 8 bases line up with TRBD1. The germline V gene has CDR1 LGHDT and CDR2 YNNKEL (reference sequence). This CDR3 contains 16 residues. The V and J ends lost 0 bases and 3 bases, in that order; junction bases with no gene match: 7. The CDR3 region has the DNA TGTGCCAGCAGCCAAGAGATGGGACAGGAAGACTACGAGCAGTACTTC. Its protein is CASSQEMGQEDYEQYF.

This clone has more than one count but fewer than ten. V is TRBV5-4 and J is TRBJ1-2, with D possibly TRBD1 on 6 matching bases. Germline V lookup: CDR1 SGHNT, CDR2 YYREEE (reference sequence). The V end lost 4 bases, the J end lost 1 base, and 8 bases lay between the germline ends. This CDR3 has 13 residues. CDR3 nucleotide sequence: TGTGCCAGCAGCCAGGGACATAACTATGGCTACACCTTC. Its protein is CASSQGHNYGYTF.

The chain employs TRBV5-1 and TRBJ1-4; tentative D call: TRBD1 (6 bases). Trimming stripped 4 bases from V and 5 bases from J, with 12 bases between. From germline, CDR1 is SGHRS and CDR2 YFSETQ. The CDR3 is 14 amino acids. The CDR3 region has the DNA TGCGCCAGCAGCCCAGGGGTGGGAAATGAAAAACTGTTTTTT. Translating gives CASSPGVGNEKLFF. Together with reference TRBV5-1 and TRBJ1-4, the CDR3 gives the full variable domain: KAGVTQTPRYLIKTRGQQVTLSCSPISGHRSVSWYQQTPGQGLQFLFEYFSETQRNKGNFPGRFSGRQFSNSRSEMNVSTLELGDSALYLCASSPGVGNEKLFFGSGTQLSVL.

The rearrangement uses TRBV6-6 and TRBJ2-1; 7 bases map to TRBD1. The V gene end was trimmed by 11 bases and the J gene end by 0 bases; junction bases not matched to a gene: 4. This CDR3 is built from 13 residues. In germline, CDR1 is MNHNY, CDR2 SVGAGI (reference sequence). CDR3 sequence reads: CAGGQASYNEQFF. The CDR3 DNA reads as TGTGCCGGAGGACAGGCCTCCTACAATGAGCAGTTCTTC.

This clone was seen just once. V usage is TRBV28 and J usage is TRBJ1-1; D is undetermined. Per the germline V gene, CDR1 is MDHEN and CDR2 is SYDVKM. Trimming cost V 5 bases and J 0 bases, with 4 bases left between them. The length of the CDR3 is 12 residues. For the CDR3, the DNA is TGTGCCAGCAGTCCAGTGAACACTGAAGCTTTCTTT. It specifies CASSPVNTEAFF.

This clone occurred once. CDR3 bases: TGTGCCAGCAGCTCCGGGCGAGGGACTGAAGCTTTCTTT. Amino acids: CASSSGRGTEAFF. This sequence joins TRBV7-3 and TRBJ1-1; D gene ambiguous. CDR3 length: 13 residues. V shed 4 bases and J shed 5 bases, with 11 bases lying between them. Per the germline V gene, CDR1 is SGHTA and CDR2 is FQGTGA. Together with reference TRBV7-3 and TRBJ1-1, the CDR3 gives the full variable domain: GAGVSQTPSNKVTEKGKYVELRCDPISGHTALYWYRQSLGQGPEFLIYFQGTGAADDSGLPNDRFFAVRPEGSVSTLKIQRTERGDSAVYLCASSSGRGTEAFFGQGTRLTVV.

CDR3 sequence: CSASSIGQGSTDTQYF. As DNA, the CDR3 is TGCAGTGCTAGTTCTATCGGACAGGGGTCGACAGATACGCAGTATTTT. The J gene is TRBJ2-3, the V gene TRBV20-1; 9 bases fit TRBD1. The CDR3 is made up of 16 amino acids. The junction had 10 bases not matched to a gene; V was cut back by 3 bases and J by 3 bases. The germline V gene encodes CDR1 DFQATT and CDR2 SNEGSKA (reference sequence).

The chain combines TRBV14 with TRBJ2-3, with D possibly TRBD2 on 5 matching bases. CDR3 length: 16 residues. The V end was cut by 4 bases, the J end by 2 bases, with 16 bases between. Germline V CDR1 and CDR2: SGHDN, FVKESK. CDR3 sequence reads: CASSPSAGAPTDTQYF. The CDR3 DNA reads as TGTGCCAGCAGCCCCTCCGCGGGTGCCCCCACAGATACGCAGTATTTT.

The V call is TRBV29-1, the J call TRBJ1-2; 7 bases match TRBD1. Germline assignment: CDR1 SQVTM and CDR2 ANQGSEA. J lost 4 bases, V lost 5 bases, and 13 bases had no gene match. The CDR3 totals 15 residues. The CDR3 here is CSVRGGQGRGYGYTF. The CDR3 DNA is TGCAGCGTTCGAGGGGGCCAGGGTCGAGGCTATGGCTACACCTTC.

CDR3 nucleotides: TGTGCCAGCAGCTCAACAGGGGGCGCGGGCTACACCTTC. As protein: CASSSTGGAGYTF. The gene calls are TRBV7-9 and TRBJ1-2; TRBD1 matches at 9 bases. The CDR3 consists of 13 residues. With V trimmed by 4 bases and J by 8 bases, 5 bases remained unmatched. Germline values: CDR1 SEHNR, CDR2 FQNEAQ (reference sequence).

The chain links TRBV4-3 to TRBJ1-2, with a possible D match to TRBD1 (5 bases). Germline-derived CDR1 and CDR2 are LGHNA and YSLEER. The CDR3 runs to 16 residues. Trimming removed 0 bases from V and 6 bases from J, with 17 bases in between. CDR3 in DNA: TGCGCCAGCAGCCAAGAAGTGACAGAATATGTAGATGGCTACACCTTC. This codes for CASSQEVTEYVDGYTF.

The chain combines TRBV11-1 with TRBJ1-1; the D gene is possibly TRBD1 (5 bases). In germline, CDR1 is SGHAT, CDR2 FQDESV (reference sequence). The V and J ends lost 3 bases and 11 bases respectively, with 16 bases between them. CDR3 length: 13 amino acids. This chain's CDR3 is CASSLERGDPAFF. Here the CDR3 DNA reads TGTGCCAGCAGCTTGGAGCGGGGGGACCCGGCTTTCTTT.

This clone is a singleton in its sample. The chain recombines TRBV5-4 with TRBJ1-1; D is unclear. Trimming removed 1 base at V and 3 bases at J, with 13 bases between. The CDR3 has 15 amino acids. CDR1 is SGHNT, CDR2 YYREEE, per germline (reference sequence). This CDR3 is CASSLLHGRDTEAFF. The DNA for the CDR3 is TGTGCCAGCAGCTTGCTTCACGGTCGGGACACTGAAGCTTTCTTT.

V usage is TRBV6-6 and J usage is TRBJ2-1; TRBD2 might be the D (6 bases). The length of the CDR3 is 16 residues. V was trimmed by 2 bases and J by 0 bases, leaving 11 bases between them. The germline V gene encodes CDR1 MNHNY and CDR2 SVGAGI (reference sequence). Here the CDR3 DNA reads TGTGCCAGCAGTTACGGCTGGCGGGGCTCCTACAATGAGCAGTTCTTC. Translation gives CASSYGWRGSYNEQFF.

The J gene is TRBJ2-7, the V gene TRBV2; D is unclear. The CDR3 loop spans 12 amino acids. The germline V gene has CDR1 SNHLY and CDR2 FYNNEI. Trimming pared 8 bases from V and 3 bases from J, leaving 11 bases between. The CDR3 spells CASSPSHYEQYF. The CDR3 DNA reads as TGTGCCAGCTCTCCGAGCCACTACGAGCAGTACTTC.

The chain joins TRBV2 to TRBJ2-5, with TRBD2 matching over 10 bases. The CDR3 sequence is 15 residues long. CDR1 is SNHLY and CDR2 is FYNNEI in the germline V gene. After removal of 2 bases from V and 5 bases from J, the junction contained 5 bases not matched to a gene. In DNA, the CDR3 is TGTGCCAGCAGTGAAAGAGGACTAGCGGTTGAGACCCAGTACTTC. Residues: CASSERGLAVETQYF.

CDR3 DNA: TGCGCCAGCAGCTGGTCTAGCGGGGGGGCGCTAGATACGCAGTATTTT. Translation: CASSWSSGGALDTQYF. The rearrangement links TRBV5-1 to TRBJ2-3; 12 bases are a match to TRBD2. V shed 3 bases, J shed 5 bases, and the junction held 7 bases outside the gene matches. Per the germline V gene, CDR1 is SGHRS and CDR2 is YFSETQ. CDR3 length: 16 amino acids.

The chain employs TRBV5-1 and TRBJ1-3; D uncertain. Germline V lookup: CDR1 SGHRS, CDR2 YFSETQ. The ends were cut back, 0 bases at V and 0 bases at J, with 10 bases in the middle. CDR3 length: 16 residues. The chain's CDR3 is CASSLGSGSSGNTIYF. CDR3 DNA sequence: TGCGCCAGCAGCTTGGGGTCAGGAAGCTCTGGAAACACCATATATTTT.

The chain couples TRBV7-2 to TRBJ1-4; D remains unclear. Germline CDR1 is SGHTA and CDR2 is FQGNSA. The CDR3 contains 14 residues. V shed 3 bases and J shed 4 bases, with 9 bases lying between them. As DNA, the CDR3 is TGTGCCAGCAGCTTTTTACAGCTTAATGAAAAACTGTTTTTT. The encoded protein is CASSFLQLNEKLFF. The full variable domain, in which reference TRBV7-2 and TRBJ1-4 provide the parts outside the CDR3, is GAGVSQSPSNKVTEKGKDVELRCDPISGHTALYWYRQSLGQGLEFLIYFQGNSAPDKSGLPSDRFSAERTGGSVSTLTIQRTQQEDSAVYLCASSFLQLNEKLFFGSGTQLSVL.

The chain recombines TRBV4-1 with TRBJ2-7; the match to TRBD1 covers 7 bases. J was trimmed by 7 bases and V by 0 bases; bases with no gene match: 9. CDR3 length: 15 residues. Germline CDR1 reads MGHRA; CDR2 reads YSYEKL. The CDR3 DNA reads TGCGCCAGCAGCCAAGATGTAGAGGGGGCGAGGGAGCAGTACTTC. Its translation: CASSQDVEGAREQYF.

Only one count was recorded for this clone. This chain links TRBV21-1 with TRBJ1-2; the table's D call TRBD1 went unverified against the DNA. TRBV21-1 is a pseudogene segment. CDR3 size: 14 residues. CDR3 region: CASSKEGSRYGYTF. The DNA of the CDR3 is TGTGCCAGCAGCAAAGAGGGGTCTAGATATGGCTACACCTTC.

V usage is TRBV11-2 and J usage is TRBJ2-7; D is unclear. Trimming shortened V by 1 base and J by 3 bases, and 4 bases separated the two germline ends. The CDR3 is 12 amino acids. The germline gives CDR1 SGHAT, CDR2 FQNNGV. The CDR3 protein is CASSLAGYEQYF. The CDR3 nucleotides read TGTGCCAGCAGCTTAGCGGGCTACGAGCAGTACTTC.

The chain carries TRBV11-2 and TRBJ2-7; 7 bases agree with TRBD1. The V segment lost 7 bases and the J segment 1 base; nucleotides outside the gene matches: 10. In germline, CDR1 is SGHAT, CDR2 FQNNGV. The CDR3 consists of 15 residues. The CDR3 spells CASIPQQGSSYEQYF. The CDR3, as DNA: TGTGCCAGCATCCCACAACAGGGGAGTTCCTACGAGCAGTACTTC.